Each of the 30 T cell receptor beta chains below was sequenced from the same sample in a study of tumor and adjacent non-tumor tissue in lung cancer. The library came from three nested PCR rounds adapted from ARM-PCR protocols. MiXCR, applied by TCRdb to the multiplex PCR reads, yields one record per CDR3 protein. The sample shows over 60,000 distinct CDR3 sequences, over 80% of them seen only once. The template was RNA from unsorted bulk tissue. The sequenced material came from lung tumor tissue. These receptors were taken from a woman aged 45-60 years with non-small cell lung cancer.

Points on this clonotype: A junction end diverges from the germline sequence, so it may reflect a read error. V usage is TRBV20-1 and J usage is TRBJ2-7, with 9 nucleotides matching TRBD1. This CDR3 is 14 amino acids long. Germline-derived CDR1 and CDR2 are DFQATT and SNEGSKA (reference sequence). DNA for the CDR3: TGCAATGCTGGAGATTTGGACAGGGGCTACGAGCAGTACTTC. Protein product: CNAGDLDRGYEQYF.

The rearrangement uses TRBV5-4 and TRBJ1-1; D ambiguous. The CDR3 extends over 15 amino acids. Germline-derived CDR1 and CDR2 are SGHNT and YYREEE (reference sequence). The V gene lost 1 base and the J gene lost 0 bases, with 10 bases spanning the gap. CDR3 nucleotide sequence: TGTGCCAGCAGCTTGATCGGGCGGATGAACACTGAAGCTTTCTTT. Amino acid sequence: CASSLIGRMNTEAFF.

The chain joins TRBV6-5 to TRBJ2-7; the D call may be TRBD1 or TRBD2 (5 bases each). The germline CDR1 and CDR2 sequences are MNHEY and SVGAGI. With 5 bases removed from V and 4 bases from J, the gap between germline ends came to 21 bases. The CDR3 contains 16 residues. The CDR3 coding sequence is TGTGCCAGCAGTATCGGACTGTCCTACTGGGGGTACGAGCAGTACTTC. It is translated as CASSIGLSYWGYEQYF.

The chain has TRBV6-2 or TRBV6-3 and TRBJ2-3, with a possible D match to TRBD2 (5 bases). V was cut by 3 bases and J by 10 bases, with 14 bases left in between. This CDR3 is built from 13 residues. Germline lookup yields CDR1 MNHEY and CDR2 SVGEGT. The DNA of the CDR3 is TGTGCCAGCAGTTATTCGGAGGCTTCGGCGCAGTATTTT. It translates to CASSYSEASAQYF.

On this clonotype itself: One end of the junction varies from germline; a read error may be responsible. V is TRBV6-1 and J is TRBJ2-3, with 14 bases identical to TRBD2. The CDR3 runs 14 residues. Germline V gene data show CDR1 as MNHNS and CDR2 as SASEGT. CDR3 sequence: CTSSGTSGRDTQYF. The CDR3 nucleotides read TGTACCAGCAGCGGGACTAGCGGGAGAGATACGCAGTATTTT.

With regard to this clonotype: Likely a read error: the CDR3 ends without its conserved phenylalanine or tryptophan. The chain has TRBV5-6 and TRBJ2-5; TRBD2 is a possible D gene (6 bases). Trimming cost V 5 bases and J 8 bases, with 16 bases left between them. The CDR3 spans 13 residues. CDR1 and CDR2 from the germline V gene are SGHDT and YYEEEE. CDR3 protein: CASSVGTSDTQYI. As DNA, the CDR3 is TGTGCCAGCAGTGTAGGGACTTCAGACACCCAGTACATC.

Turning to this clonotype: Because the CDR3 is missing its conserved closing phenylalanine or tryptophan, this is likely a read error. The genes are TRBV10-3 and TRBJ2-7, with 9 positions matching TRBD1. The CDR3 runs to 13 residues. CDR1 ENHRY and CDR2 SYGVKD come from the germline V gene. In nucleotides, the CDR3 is TGTGGCACGAGGACAGGGGACCCCTACGAGCAGTACATC. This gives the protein CGTRTGDPYEQYI.

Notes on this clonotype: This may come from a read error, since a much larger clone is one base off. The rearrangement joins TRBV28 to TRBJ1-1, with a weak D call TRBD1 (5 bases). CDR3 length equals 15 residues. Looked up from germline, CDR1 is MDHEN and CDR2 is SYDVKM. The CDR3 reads CASSPTGRKNTEVFF. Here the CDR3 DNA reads TGTGCCAGCAGCCCGACGGGACGGAAGAACACTGAAGTTTTCTTT.

CDR3 protein: CSARTGFFIDTQYF. CDR3 coding DNA: TGCAGCGCGAGGACAGGGTTTTTCATAGATACGCAGTATTTT. This sequence joins TRBV29-1 and TRBJ2-3; TRBD1 matches at 8 bases. The CDR3 is 14 residues long. CDR1 is SQVTM and CDR2 is ANQGSEA in the germline V gene. J lost 5 bases, V lost 7 bases, and 11 bases had no gene match.

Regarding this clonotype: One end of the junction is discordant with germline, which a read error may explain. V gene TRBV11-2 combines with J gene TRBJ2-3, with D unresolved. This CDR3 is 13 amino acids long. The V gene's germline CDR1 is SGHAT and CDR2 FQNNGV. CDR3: CTSRPTTLDMQYF. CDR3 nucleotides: TGTACCAGCCGCCCCACCACCTTAGATATGCAGTATTTT.

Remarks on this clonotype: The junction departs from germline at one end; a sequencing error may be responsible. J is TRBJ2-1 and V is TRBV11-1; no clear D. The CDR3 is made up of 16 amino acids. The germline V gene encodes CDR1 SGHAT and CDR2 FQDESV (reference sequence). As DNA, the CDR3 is TGTGCCAGCAGTTCAAACCTATCCAGCTCCTATAATGAGCAGTTCTTC. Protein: CASSSNLSSSYNEQFF.

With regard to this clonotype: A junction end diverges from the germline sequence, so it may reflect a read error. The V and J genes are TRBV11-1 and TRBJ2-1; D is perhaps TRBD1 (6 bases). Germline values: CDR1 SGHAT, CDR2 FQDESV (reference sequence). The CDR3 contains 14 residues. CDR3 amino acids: CASSFRQAFDEHFF. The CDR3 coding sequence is TGTGCTAGCAGCTTCCGACAGGCTTTCGATGAACACTTCTTC.

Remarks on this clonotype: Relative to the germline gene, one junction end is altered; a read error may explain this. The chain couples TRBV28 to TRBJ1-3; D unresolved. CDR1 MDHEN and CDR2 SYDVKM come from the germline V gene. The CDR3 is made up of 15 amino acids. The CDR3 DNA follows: TGTGTTAGCAGTCCATCCGGACTGGGTCGAAACACCATAAATTTT. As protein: CVSSPSGLGRNTINF.

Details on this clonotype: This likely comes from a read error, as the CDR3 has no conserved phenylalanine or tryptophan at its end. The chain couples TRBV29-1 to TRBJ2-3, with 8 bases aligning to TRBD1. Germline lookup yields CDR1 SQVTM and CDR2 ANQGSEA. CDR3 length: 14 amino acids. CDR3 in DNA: TGCTGCGCGAGGACAGGGCTTCTCACAGAAACGCAGTATATT. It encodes CCARTGLLTETQYI.

The CDR3 here is CSVEDRGRNIRELFF. In DNA, the CDR3 is TGCAGCGTTGAAGACAGAGGGAGAAACATCCGGGAGCTGTTTTTT. The gene calls are TRBV29-1 and TRBJ2-2, with D possibly being TRBD2 (5 bases). The length of the CDR3 is 15 residues. Germline V gives CDR1 SQVTM, CDR2 ANQGSEA. Trimming took 0 bases from V and 9 from J, leaving 17 bases between them.

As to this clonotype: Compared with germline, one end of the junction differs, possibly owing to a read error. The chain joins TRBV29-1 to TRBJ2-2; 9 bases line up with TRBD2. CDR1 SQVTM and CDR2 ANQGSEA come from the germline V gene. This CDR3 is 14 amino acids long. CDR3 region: CSDGLAGFPGKLFF. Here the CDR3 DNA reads TGCAGCGATGGGCTAGCGGGATTCCCCGGGAAGCTGTTTTTT.

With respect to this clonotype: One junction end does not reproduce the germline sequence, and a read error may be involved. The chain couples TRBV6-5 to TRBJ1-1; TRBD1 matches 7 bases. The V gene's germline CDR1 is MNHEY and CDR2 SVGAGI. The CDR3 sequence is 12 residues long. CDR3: CGSSLRGADAFF. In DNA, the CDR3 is TGTGGCAGCAGCCTCAGGGGGGCTGATGCTTTCTTT.

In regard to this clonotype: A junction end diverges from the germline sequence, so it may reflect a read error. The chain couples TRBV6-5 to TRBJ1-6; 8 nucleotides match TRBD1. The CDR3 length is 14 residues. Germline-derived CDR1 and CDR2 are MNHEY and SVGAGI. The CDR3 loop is CASRYWTGRSPLHF. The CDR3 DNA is TGTGCCAGCAGATACTGGACAGGGCGTTCACCCCTCCACTTT.

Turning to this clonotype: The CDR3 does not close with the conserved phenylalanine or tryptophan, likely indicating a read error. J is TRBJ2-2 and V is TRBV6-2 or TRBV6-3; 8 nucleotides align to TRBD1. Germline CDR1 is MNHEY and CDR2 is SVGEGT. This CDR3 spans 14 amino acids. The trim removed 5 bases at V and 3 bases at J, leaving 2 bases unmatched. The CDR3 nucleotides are TGTGCCAGCAGTCTGGACAGGGACACCGGGGAGCTGTTTTCT. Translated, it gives CASSLDRDTGELFS.

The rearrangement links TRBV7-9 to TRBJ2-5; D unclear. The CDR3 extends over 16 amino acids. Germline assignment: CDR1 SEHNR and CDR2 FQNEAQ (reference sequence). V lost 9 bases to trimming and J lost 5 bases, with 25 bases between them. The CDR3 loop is CARSLLPTRLSETQYF. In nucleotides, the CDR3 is TGTGCCAGGAGCCTACTTCCCACCAGGCTGTCGGAGACCCAGTACTTC.

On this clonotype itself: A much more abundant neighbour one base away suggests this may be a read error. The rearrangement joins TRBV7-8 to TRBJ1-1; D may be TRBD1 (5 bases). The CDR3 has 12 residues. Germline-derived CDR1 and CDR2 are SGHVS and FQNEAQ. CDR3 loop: CASSLGQLEASF. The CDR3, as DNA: TGTGCCAGCAGCTTAGGACAGCTTGAAGCTTCCTTT.

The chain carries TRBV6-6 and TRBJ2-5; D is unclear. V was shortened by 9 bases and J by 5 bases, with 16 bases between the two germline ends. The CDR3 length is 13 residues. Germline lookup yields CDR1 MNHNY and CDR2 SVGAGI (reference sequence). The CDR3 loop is CASYPGRAETQYF. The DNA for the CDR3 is TGTGCCAGTTATCCAGGAAGGGCGGAGACCCAGTACTTC.

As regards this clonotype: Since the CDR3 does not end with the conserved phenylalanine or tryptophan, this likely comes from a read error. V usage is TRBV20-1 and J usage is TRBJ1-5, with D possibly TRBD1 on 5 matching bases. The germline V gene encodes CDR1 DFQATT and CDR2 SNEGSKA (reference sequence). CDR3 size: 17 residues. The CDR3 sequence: CSVLFAGGMRGNQPQHI. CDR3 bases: TGCAGTGTCCTATTCGCGGGGGGAATGAGGGGCAATCAGCCACAGCATATT.

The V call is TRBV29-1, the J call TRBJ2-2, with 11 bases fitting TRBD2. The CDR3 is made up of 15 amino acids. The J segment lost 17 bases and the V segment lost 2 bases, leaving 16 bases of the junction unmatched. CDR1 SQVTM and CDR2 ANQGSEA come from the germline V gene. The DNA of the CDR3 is TGCAGCGTTGAAACTAGCGGGAGAAAAACCGGGGAGCCATTTTTT. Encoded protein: CSVETSGRKTGEPFF.

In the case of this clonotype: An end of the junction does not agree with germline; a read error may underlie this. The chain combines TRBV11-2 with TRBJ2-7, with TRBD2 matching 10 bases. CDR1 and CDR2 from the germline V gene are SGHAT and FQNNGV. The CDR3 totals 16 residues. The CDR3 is CVSRLIGLAVLDEQYF. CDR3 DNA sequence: TGTGTCAGCAGGCTAATAGGACTAGCGGTCTTGGACGAGCAGTACTTC.

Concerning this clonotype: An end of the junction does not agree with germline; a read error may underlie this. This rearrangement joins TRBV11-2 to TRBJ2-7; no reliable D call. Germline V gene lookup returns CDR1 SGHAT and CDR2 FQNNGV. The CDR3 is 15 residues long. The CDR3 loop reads CASGLSRSPSYEQNF. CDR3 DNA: TGTGCCAGCGGCTTATCTCGGAGTCCCTCCTACGAGCAGAACTTC.

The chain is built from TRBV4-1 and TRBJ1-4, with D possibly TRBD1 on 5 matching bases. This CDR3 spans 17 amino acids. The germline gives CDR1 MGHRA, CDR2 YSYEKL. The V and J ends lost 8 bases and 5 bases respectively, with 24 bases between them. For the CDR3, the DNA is TGCGCCAGCTCAACGGGGCCAGGCCGACCGACAAATGAAAAACTGTTTTTT. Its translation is CASSTGPGRPTNEKLFF.

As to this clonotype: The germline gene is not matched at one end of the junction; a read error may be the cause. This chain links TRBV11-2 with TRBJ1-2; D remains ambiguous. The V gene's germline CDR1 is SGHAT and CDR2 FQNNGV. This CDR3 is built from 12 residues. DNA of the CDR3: TGTGCAAGCAACTTCACGGACTATGGCTACACCTTC. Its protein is CASNFTDYGYTF. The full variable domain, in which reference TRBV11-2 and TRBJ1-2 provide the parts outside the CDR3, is EAGVAQSPRYKIIEKRQSVAFWCNPISGHATLYWYQQILGQGPKLLIQFQNNGVVDDSQLPKDRFSAERLKGVDSTLKIQPAKLEDSAVYLCASNFTDYGYTFGSGTRLTVV.

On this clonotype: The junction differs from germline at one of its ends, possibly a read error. The CDR3 loop is CSIEATGKEQLFF. For the CDR3, the DNA is TGCAGCATTGAAGCCACAGGGAAAGAACAACTGTTTTTT. The chain is built from TRBV29-1 and TRBJ1-4, with D perhaps matching TRBD1 (6 bases). CDR1 is SQVTM, CDR2 ANQGSEA, per germline. The CDR3 is 13 residues long. Supplemented by reference TRBV29-1 and TRBJ1-4, the full variable domain reads SAVISQKPSRDICQRGTSLTIQCQVDSQVTMMFWYRQQPGQSLTLIATANQGSEATYESGFVIDKFPISRPNLTFSTLTVSNMSPEDSSIYLCSIEATGKEQLFFGSGTQLSVL.

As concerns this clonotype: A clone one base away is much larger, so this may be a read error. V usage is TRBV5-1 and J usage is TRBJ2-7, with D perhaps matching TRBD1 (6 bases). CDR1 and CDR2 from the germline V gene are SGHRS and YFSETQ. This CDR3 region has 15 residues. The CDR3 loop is CVSSPDGDGTYEQYF. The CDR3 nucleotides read TGCGTCAGCAGCCCGGATGGGGACGGGACATACGAGCAGTACTTC.